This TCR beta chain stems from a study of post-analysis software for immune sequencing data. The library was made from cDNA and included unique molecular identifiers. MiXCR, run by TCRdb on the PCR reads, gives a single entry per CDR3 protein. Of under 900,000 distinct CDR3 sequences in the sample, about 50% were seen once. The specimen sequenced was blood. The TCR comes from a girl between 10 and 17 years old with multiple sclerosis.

This chain's CDR3 is CYPPGDTQYF. CDR3 sequence (DNA): TGCTACCCTCCTGGGGATACGCAGTATTTT. The gene calls are TRBV29-1 and TRBJ2-3; D uncertain. Germline values: CDR1 SQVTM, CDR2 ANQGSEA. This CDR3 region has 10 residues.